The rows below give T cell receptor beta chains drawn from one sample of a study of T-cell memory formation after mild COVID-19. One entry per CDR3 protein, called by TCRdb with MiXCR from the 5' RACE reads. Found here are approximately 210,000 distinct CDR3 sequences, roughly 18% of them singletons; the top ten hold 2.4%. The sequenced sample was PBMCs or a T cell subset sorted from them (not recorded which). The receptors originated from an adult woman who had mild COVID-19 (a few samples of this study predate the infection). Cell type and time point are not known. The CDR3 runs from the conserved cysteine through the conserved F or W. The order of the fields is J gene, D gene, V gene, CDR3 protein. The D gene is left open where the match is weak.

>TRBJ1-1|NA|TRBV12-3/TRBV12-4
CASSLTLATLLF
>TRBJ2-7|NA|TRBV11-2
CASSLLLYHEQYF
>TRBJ2-3|TRBD1|TRBV18
CASSVDRGTQYF
>TRBJ2-7|NA|TRBV12-3/TRBV12-4
CASSLYPSTYEQYF
>TRBJ2-5|NA|TRBV25-1
CASTPPQTRVQETQYF
>TRBJ2-7|TRBD2|TRBV20-1
CSVGTSGGPYEQYF
>TRBJ1-4|NA|TRBV30
CAWSTYEKLFF
>TRBJ2-3|TRBD2|TRBV7-9
CASSLGLAGARYTDTQYF
>TRBJ2-1|TRBD2|TRBV11-3
CASSLDSLAGGEQFF
>TRBJ2-7|TRBD1|TRBV20-1
CSAMQDRAYEQYF
>TRBJ2-1|TRBD2|TRBV6-5
CASSSDIGRGRHEQFF
>TRBJ2-4|NA|TRBV6-5
CASSQWDTSDIQYF
>TRBJ1-4|NA|TRBV7-9
CASSFSLGGNEKLFF
>TRBJ2-5|NA|TRBV7-2
CASSPGWTQYF
>TRBJ2-5|TRBD1|TRBV12-3/TRBV12-4
CASSPPGGGWETQYF
>TRBJ1-2|NA|TRBV5-5
CASSLVGESYGYTF
>TRBJ2-7|NA|TRBV7-9
CASCRTEVSYEQYF
>TRBJ2-3|NA|TRBV4-3
CASSQEASGTDTQYF
>TRBJ1-4|NA|TRBV7-8
CASSHRGREKLFF
>TRBJ2-1|NA|TRBV5-5
CASSSTPPSAQFF
>TRBJ2-7|NA|TRBV7-9
CASSLKGKDYEQYF
>TRBJ2-2|TRBD2|TRBV5-1
CASSWTSGVVTGELFF
>TRBJ2-5|NA|TRBV7-2
CASSLASPRGETQYF
>TRBJ1-6|NA|TRBV4-3
CASSQDLADNSPLHF
>TRBJ2-1|TRBD2|TRBV12-3/TRBV12-4
CASRVSGGPYNEQFF
>TRBJ2-1|TRBD2|TRBV18
CASSLGLAGVVTNEQFF
>TRBJ1-2|NA|TRBV20-1
CSVSARNYGYTF
>TRBJ1-2|NA|TRBV18
CASSTEANYGYTF
>TRBJ1-1|NA|TRBV7-6
CASSRTGTPNTEAFF
>TRBJ2-3|TRBD2|TRBV14
CASSQESYSGGPDTQYF
>TRBJ2-2|NA|TRBV5-1
CASSSATGNTGELFF
>TRBJ2-3|TRBD2|TRBV7-3
CASSRTSGDTQYF
>TRBJ1-4|NA|TRBV9
CASKGANNEKLFF
>TRBJ1-2|TRBD1|TRBV4-1
CASSQDLDRGHTF
>TRBJ2-3|NA|TRBV21-1
CASSATTPPSTDTQYF
>TRBJ1-1|NA|TRBV5-5
CASSLITGTEAFF
>TRBJ2-7|NA|TRBV14
CASSQRAYEQYF
>TRBJ2-7|NA|TRBV29-1
CSVVGGYEQYF
>TRBJ2-2|NA|TRBV12-3/TRBV12-4
CASSFPSGASGELFF
>TRBJ1-2|NA|TRBV5-6
CASSWADGYYYGYTF
>TRBJ2-1|NA|TRBV12-3/TRBV12-4
CASMAPGVAYNEQFF
>TRBJ2-2|NA|TRBV6-2/TRBV6-3
CASRDPTGELFF
>TRBJ1-1|NA|TRBV9
CASSPKEGKAEAFF
>TRBJ1-6|TRBD1|TRBV12-3/TRBV12-4
CASSHGQGRSPLHF
>TRBJ2-7|TRBD1|TRBV28
CASRAGTGPYEQYF